The 25 T cell receptor beta chains listed next were all sequenced from one sample in a study of blood T cell repertoires in COVID-19. Assay used: immunoSEQ multiplex PCR; TCRdb lists only in-frame clones, some missing. The sample consists of more than 95,000 clones, 65% to 85% of them appearing once. The sample comprised peripheral blood. The receptors were sampled from a man older than 75 with active or convalescent COVID-19.

Only a few counts were recorded for this clone. The chain recombines TRBV18 with TRBJ1-1, with TRBD1 as a possible D gene (6 bases). The ends were cut back, 0 bases at V and 7 bases at J, with 21 bases in the middle. The CDR3 is 17 amino acids. Germline V gene lookup returns CDR1 KGHSH and CDR2 LQKENI. The CDR3 nucleotides are TGTGCCAGCTCACCACCAATGCTGGCACAGGGCGGAGGTGAAGCTTTCTTT. It is translated as CASSPPMLAQGGGEAFF.

V gene TRBV5-6 combines with J gene TRBJ1-5; 7 positions match TRBD1. J was trimmed by 4 bases and V by 4 bases; bases with no gene match: 2. The CDR3 length is 13 residues. Looked up from germline, CDR1 is SGHDT and CDR2 is YYEEEE. CDR3 in amino acids: CASSPQGNQPQHF. The CDR3 nucleotides are TGTGCCAGCAGCCCACAGGGGAATCAGCCCCAGCATTTT.

The rearrangement uses TRBV28 and TRBJ1-4; no clear D. The CDR3 has 16 amino acids. V shed 5 bases and J shed 0 bases, with 13 bases lying between them. Germline V gene data show CDR1 as MDHEN and CDR2 as SYDVKM. The CDR3, as DNA: TGTGCCAGCAGTCTCGAGTTATTAGCAACTAATGAAAAACTGTTTTTT. It encodes CASSLELLATNEKLFF.

This chain links TRBV2 with TRBJ2-1; 9 bases are shared with TRBD1. Germline values: CDR1 SNHLY, CDR2 FYNNEI. This CDR3 has 15 amino acids. The ends lost 3 bases at V and 7 bases at J; junction bases unmatched: 7. The CDR3 DNA sequence: TGTGCCAGCAGTGACGAACAGGGGGCATTGAATGAGCAGTTCTTC. This sequence encodes CASSDEQGALNEQFF.

The J gene is TRBJ2-1, the V gene TRBV7-2, with 8 bases lining up with TRBD2. The CDR3 length is 16 residues. Losses at the gene ends were 0 bases for V and 10 bases for J; bases not matched to a gene: 11. The germline V gene encodes CDR1 SGHTA and CDR2 FQGNSA. As DNA, the CDR3 is TGTGCCAGCAGCTTAGCAGGCGGGGGGCGAGACAGGGAGCAGTTCTTC. It yields the protein CASSLAGGGRDREQFF.

The chain joins TRBV5-6 to TRBJ1-3; D ambiguous. The CDR3 extends over 15 amino acids. The V gene's germline CDR1 is SGHDT and CDR2 YYEEEE. Between the trimmed V and J ends, which lost 2 bases and 0 bases, there was a span of 9 bases. CDR3 in DNA: TGTGCCAGCAGCTTCTCGGGTAGCTCTGGAAACACCATATATTTT. As protein: CASSFSGSSGNTIYF. The whole variable domain, remainder taken from reference TRBV5-6 and TRBJ1-3, is DAGVTQSPTHLIKTRGQQVTLRCSPKSGHDTVSWYQQALGQGPQFIFQYYEEEERQRGNFPDRFSGHQFPNYSSELNVNALLLGDSALYLCASSFSGSSGNTIYFGEGSWLTVV.

This chain joins TRBV28 and TRBJ1-1; possible D gene TRBD1, 6 bases. The CDR3 extends over 14 amino acids. Looked up from germline, CDR1 is MDHEN and CDR2 is SYDVKM. V lost 6 bases and J lost 4, with 15 bases in between. The CDR3 coding sequence is TGTGCCAGCAGGAATGGGCAGGGGAGCACTGAAGCTTTCTTT. This sequence encodes CASRNGQGSTEAFF.

This chain links TRBV6-6 with TRBJ2-5; 9 bases are shared with TRBD1. With V trimmed by 4 bases and J by 5 bases, 8 bases remained unmatched. The CDR3 extends over 15 amino acids. CDR1 is MNHNY, CDR2 SVGAGI, per germline (reference sequence). This chain's CDR3 is CASSSTGQGRETQYF. CDR3 nucleotide sequence: TGTGCCAGCAGTTCAACCGGACAGGGGAGGGAGACCCAGTACTTC.

The V call is TRBV3-1 (or the pseudogene TRBV3-2), the J call TRBJ2-1; TRBD2 agrees at 10 bases. The ends lost 4 bases at V and 8 bases at J; junction bases unmatched: 5. Germline CDR1 reads LGHDT; CDR2 reads YNNKEL (reference sequence). There are 14 residues in the CDR3. The CDR3 nucleotides are TGTGCCAGCAGCCTAGCGGGGGGCTTACATGAGCAGTTCTTC. Translation gives CASSLAGGLHEQFF.

The V call is TRBV5-4, the J call TRBJ1-2, with 9 bases aligning to TRBD1. Germline V gene data show CDR1 as SGHNT and CDR2 as YYREEE (reference sequence). CDR3 length: 14 residues. V gave up 4 bases and J gave up 6 bases; unmatched junction bases: 7. The CDR3 loop reads CASSTTTGGDGYTF. The CDR3 region has the DNA TGTGCCAGCAGCACTACCACAGGGGGCGATGGCTACACCTTC. Variable domain in full (rest from reference TRBV5-4 and TRBJ1-2): ETGVTQSPTHLIKTRGQQVTLRCSSQSGHNTVSWYQQALGQGPQFIFQYYREEENGRGNFPPRFSGLQFPNYSSELNVNALELDDSALYLCASSTTTGGDGYTFGSGTRLTVV.

The chain links TRBV5-4 to TRBJ2-3; 7 positions match TRBD1. CDR3 length equals 15 residues. V trimming: 3 bases; J trimming: 2 bases; junction bases outside the gene matches: 6. Germline CDR1 SGHNT, CDR2 YYREEE (reference sequence). This CDR3 reads CASSSPGQITDTQYF. The CDR3 coding sequence is TGTGCCAGCAGCTCACCGGGACAGATCACAGATACGCAGTATTTT.

In its sample, this clone was seen a few times. V is TRBV7-2 and J is TRBJ1-1, with 8 bases identical to TRBD1. Germline trimming cut 1 base from V and 5 bases from J; bases unmatched to any gene: 6. The V gene's germline CDR1 is SGHTA and CDR2 FQGNSA. There are 15 residues in the CDR3. In nucleotides, the CDR3 is TGTGCCAGCAGCTTAGGGGACCGACAGGGGACTGAAGCTTTCTTT. Encoded protein: CASSLGDRQGTEAFF.

The sample holds a few counts of this clone. V is TRBV6-5 and J is TRBJ1-2, with D possibly matching TRBD1 (6 bases). The CDR3 is 14 amino acids. Between the trimmed V and J ends, which lost 6 bases and 4 bases, there was a span of 15 bases. Germline assignment: CDR1 MNHEY and CDR2 SVGAGI. The CDR3 loop reads CASRGVGARYGYTF. Here the CDR3 DNA reads TGTGCCAGCAGAGGGGTGGGGGCGCGCTATGGCTACACCTTC.

The chain combines TRBV6-5 with TRBJ1-2; D is possibly TRBD1 (6 bases). Trimming shortened V by 7 bases and J by 8 bases, and 17 bases separated the two germline ends. The CDR3 has 13 amino acids. CDR1 MNHEY and CDR2 SVGAGI come from the germline V gene. CDR3 in DNA: TGTGCCAGCATAGTCAACGACAGGTTCGGCTACACCTTC. It yields the protein CASIVNDRFGYTF.

The rearrangement links TRBV2 to TRBJ1-5; D unclear. Germline assignment: CDR1 SNHLY and CDR2 FYNNEI. The CDR3 loop spans 13 amino acids. Between the trimmed V and J ends, which lost 7 bases and 3 bases, there was a span of 10 bases. The DNA for the CDR3 is TGTGCCAGCACCCCGTCTCTCAATCAGCCCCAGCATTTT. The encoded protein is CASTPSLNQPQHF.

In its sample, this clone was seen once. The chain recombines TRBV9 with TRBJ2-7, with 9 bases that match TRBD2. Germline trimming cut 3 bases from V and 2 bases from J; bases unmatched to any gene: 3. This CDR3 is built from 14 residues. The germline V gene encodes CDR1 SGDLS and CDR2 YYNGEE. The CDR3 DNA sequence: TGTGCCAGCAGCGGGGGACTAGCCACCTACGAGCAGTACTTC. Amino acids: CASSGGLATYEQYF.

The chain employs TRBV30 and TRBJ2-1, with D maybe TRBD2 (6 bases). This CDR3 comprises 15 residues. Germline assignment: CDR1 GTSNPN and CDR2 SVGIG (reference sequence). V gave up 8 bases and J gave up 0 bases, with 17 bases separating them. The CDR3 DNA sequence: TGTGCCGTTGGGACTCTTAAATACTCCTACAATGAGCAGTTCTTC. Its protein product is CAVGTLKYSYNEQFF.

This sequence joins TRBV28 and TRBJ2-7; weak D call: TRBD1 (6 bases). Germline values: CDR1 MDHEN, CDR2 SYDVKM. V lost 5 bases to trimming and J lost 2 bases, with 13 bases between them. The CDR3 contains 14 residues. CDR3 DNA: TGTGCCAGCAGTATGGGACATAAAGCCTACGAGCAGTACTTC. It encodes CASSMGHKAYEQYF.

The chain combines TRBV4-2 with TRBJ2-7; TRBD1 is a possible D gene (6 bases). CDR1 and CDR2 (germline): LGHNA, YNFKEQ. This CDR3 has 16 amino acids. V lost 0 bases and J 0 bases, leaving 12 bases between the germline ends. CDR3 nucleotides: TGTGCCAGCAGCCAAGAGGAACAGGGAAGCTCCTACGAGCAGTACTTC. Amino acids: CASSQEEQGSSYEQYF.

The chain has TRBV7-3 and TRBJ2-7, with D tentatively TRBD2 (7 bases). Trimming left V 5 bases short and J 5 bases short, with 16 bases between. The CDR3 extends over 14 amino acids. The V gene's germline CDR1 is SGHTA and CDR2 FQGTGA. The DNA for the CDR3 is TGTGCCAGCAGCGTAGGGGCGGGGGCAAACGAGCAGTACTTC. It codes for CASSVGAGANEQYF.

This sequence joins TRBV6-6 and TRBJ1-4; D might be TRBD1 (5 bases). CDR3 length: 14 amino acids. V was clipped by 8 bases and J by 4 bases, with 14 bases between them. Germline CDR1 is MNHNY and CDR2 is SVGAGI (reference sequence). Here the CDR3 reads CASSKPGFNEKLFF. As DNA, the CDR3 is TGTGCCAGCTCCAAACCAGGGTTTAATGAAAAACTGTTTTTT.

The V and J genes are TRBV5-1 and TRBJ1-6; D might be TRBD1 (6 bases). Germline values: CDR1 SGHRS, CDR2 YFSETQ. This CDR3 has 15 amino acids. Trimming took off 0 bases at V and 8 bases at J, with 12 bases between the two ends. The CDR3 region has the DNA TGCGCCAGCAGCTTGGCTGTGACAGGAGATTCACCCCTCCACTTT. It is translated as CASSLAVTGDSPLHF.

The chain couples TRBV5-6 to TRBJ2-2; a possible D gene is TRBD1 (6 bases). The ends were cut back, 2 bases at V and 5 bases at J, with 13 bases in the middle. Germline V lookup: CDR1 SGHDT, CDR2 YYEEEE. The CDR3 extends over 15 amino acids. The chain's CDR3 is CASSFLYRDTGELFF. The CDR3 coding sequence is TGTGCCAGCAGCTTCCTATACAGGGATACCGGGGAGCTGTTTTTT.

V and J are TRBV5-1 and TRBJ2-1; D is possibly TRBD1 (8 bases). The V and J ends lost 4 bases and 7 bases respectively, with 15 bases between them. Per germline, CDR1 SGHRS and CDR2 YFSETQ. This CDR3 is 14 amino acids long. CDR3 nucleotide sequence: TGCGCCAGCAGCGCCCACAGGGGGGGGAATGAGCAGTTCTTC. Translating it yields CASSAHRGGNEQFF.

V and J are TRBV6-5 and TRBJ1-5, with D perhaps matching TRBD1 (5 bases). This CDR3 has 14 residues. CDR1 and CDR2 from the germline V gene are MNHEY and SVGAGI. Trimming cost V 5 bases and J 4 bases, with 12 bases left between them. The CDR3 here is CASSQGLGNQPQHF. CDR3 bases: TGTGCCAGCAGTCAGGGACTCGGGAATCAGCCCCAGCATTTT.